Here is one T cell receptor (beta chain) with its context. A read error likely explains this, since a far larger clone differs by one base. This specimen belongs to a study of low-dose radiotherapy and immunotherapy resistance in tumors. On the study more broadly: Patients were treated with intravenous nivolumab at 240 mg every two weeks and were also dosed with ipilimumab at 1 mg/kg every six weeks.

cDNA synthesis used a TRAV/TRBV-specific primer set for both chains. The authors amplified TCRs for roughly 20 PCR cycles with a constant-region primer and a V-primer adapter. MiXCR was run by TCRdb on the reads, yielding one entry per CDR3 protein. In the table there are roughly 56,000 distinct CDR3 sequences, roughly 23% of which are singletons. The time point is: after trial treatment. Treatment of the sample: LDRT plus nivolumab, ipilimumab, low-dose cyclophosphamide and aspirin (RACIN trial). The V and J ends lost 1 base and 13 bases respectively, with 20 bases between them. The CDR3 is 15 residues long. The germline gives CDR1 MNHNS, CDR2 SASEGT.

The receptor was derived from a male donor with prostate cancer. The chain links TRBV6-1 to TRBJ2-4, with TRBD2 as a possible D gene (5 bases). The material sequenced was PBMCs, taken after low-dose radiotherapy plus immunotherapy. Here the CDR3 reads CASSEVPGIVNEQYF. The CDR3 bases are TGTGCCAGCAGTGAAGTACCGGGAATAGTGAATGAGCAGTACTTC.